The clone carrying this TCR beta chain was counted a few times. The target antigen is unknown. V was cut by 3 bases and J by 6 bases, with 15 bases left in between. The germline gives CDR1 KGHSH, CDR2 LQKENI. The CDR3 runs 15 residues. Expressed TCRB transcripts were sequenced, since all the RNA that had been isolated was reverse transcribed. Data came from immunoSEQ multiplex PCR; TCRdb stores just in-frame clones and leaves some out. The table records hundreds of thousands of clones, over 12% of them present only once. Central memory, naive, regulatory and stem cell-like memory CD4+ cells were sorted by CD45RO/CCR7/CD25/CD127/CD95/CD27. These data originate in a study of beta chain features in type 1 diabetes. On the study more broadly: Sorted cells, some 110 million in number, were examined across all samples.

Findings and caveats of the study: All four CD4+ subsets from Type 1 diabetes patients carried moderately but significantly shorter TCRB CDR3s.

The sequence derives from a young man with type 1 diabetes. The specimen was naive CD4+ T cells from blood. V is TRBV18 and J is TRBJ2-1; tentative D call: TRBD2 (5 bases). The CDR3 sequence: CASSPLRAAVNEQFF. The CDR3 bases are TGTGCCAGCTCACCGTTGCGAGCAGCGGTCAATGAGCAGTTCTTC.